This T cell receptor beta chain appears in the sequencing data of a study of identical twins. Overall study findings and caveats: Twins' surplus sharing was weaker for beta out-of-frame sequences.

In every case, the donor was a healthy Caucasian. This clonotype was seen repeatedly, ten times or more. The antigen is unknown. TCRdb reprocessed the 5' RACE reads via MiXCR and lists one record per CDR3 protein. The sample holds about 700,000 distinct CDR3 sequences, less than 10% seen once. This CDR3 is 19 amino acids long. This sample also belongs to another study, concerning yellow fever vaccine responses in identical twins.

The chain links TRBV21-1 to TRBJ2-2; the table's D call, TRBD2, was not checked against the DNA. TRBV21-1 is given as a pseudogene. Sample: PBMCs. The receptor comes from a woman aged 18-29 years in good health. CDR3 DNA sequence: TGTGCCAGCAGCAAAGTCAAAGTCTGGACTAGCGGTTACACCGGGGAGCTGTTTTTT. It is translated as CASSKVKVWTSGYTGELFF.